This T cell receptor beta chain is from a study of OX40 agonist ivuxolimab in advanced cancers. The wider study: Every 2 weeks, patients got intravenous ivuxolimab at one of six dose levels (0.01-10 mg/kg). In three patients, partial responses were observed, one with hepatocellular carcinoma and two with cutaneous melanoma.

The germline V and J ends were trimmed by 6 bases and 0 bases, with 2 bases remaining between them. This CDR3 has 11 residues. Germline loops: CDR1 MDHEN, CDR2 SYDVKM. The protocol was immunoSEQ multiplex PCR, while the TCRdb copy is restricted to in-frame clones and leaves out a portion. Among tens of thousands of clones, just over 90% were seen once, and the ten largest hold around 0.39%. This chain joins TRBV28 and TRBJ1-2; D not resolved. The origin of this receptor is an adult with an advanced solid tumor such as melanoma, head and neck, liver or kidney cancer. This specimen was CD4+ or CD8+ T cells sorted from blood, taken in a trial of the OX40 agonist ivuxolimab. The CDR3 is CASSSNYGYTF. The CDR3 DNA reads TGTGCCAGCAGCTCTAACTATGGCTACACCTTC.